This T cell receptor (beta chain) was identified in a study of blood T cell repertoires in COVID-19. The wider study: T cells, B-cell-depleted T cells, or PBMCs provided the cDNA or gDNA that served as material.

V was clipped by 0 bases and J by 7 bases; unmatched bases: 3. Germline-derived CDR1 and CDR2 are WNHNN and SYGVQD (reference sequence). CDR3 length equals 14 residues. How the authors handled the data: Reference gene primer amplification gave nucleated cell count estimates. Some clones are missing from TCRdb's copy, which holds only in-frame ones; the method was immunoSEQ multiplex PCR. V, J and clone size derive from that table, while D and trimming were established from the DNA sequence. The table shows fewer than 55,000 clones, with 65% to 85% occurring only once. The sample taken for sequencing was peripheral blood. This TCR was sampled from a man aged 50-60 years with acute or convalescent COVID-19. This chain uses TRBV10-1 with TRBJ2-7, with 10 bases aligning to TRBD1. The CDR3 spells CASSESGTGEEQYF. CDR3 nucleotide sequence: TGCGCCAGCAGTGAGTCCGGGACAGGGGAGGAGCAGTACTTC.